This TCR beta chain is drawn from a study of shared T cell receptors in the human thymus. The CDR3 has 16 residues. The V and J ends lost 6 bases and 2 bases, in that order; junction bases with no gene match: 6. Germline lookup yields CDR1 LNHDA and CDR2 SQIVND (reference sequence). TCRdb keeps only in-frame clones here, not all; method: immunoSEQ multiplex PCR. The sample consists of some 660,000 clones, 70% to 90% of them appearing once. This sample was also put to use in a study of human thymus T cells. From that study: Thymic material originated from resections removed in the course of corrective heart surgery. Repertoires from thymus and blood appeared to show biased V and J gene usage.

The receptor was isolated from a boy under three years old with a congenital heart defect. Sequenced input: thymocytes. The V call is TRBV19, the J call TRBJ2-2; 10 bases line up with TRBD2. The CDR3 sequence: CASRRGTSANTGELFF. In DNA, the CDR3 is TGTGCCAGTAGAAGGGGGACTAGCGCCAACACCGGGGAGCTGTTTTTT. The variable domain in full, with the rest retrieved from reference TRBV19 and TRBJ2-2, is DGGITQSPKYLFRKEGQNVTLSCEQNLNHDAMYWYRQDPGQGLRLIYYSQIVNDFQKGDIAEGYSVSREKKESFPLTVTSAQKNPTAFYLCASRRGTSANTGELFFGEGSRLTVL.